The sequence of this T cell receptor beta chain was determined in a study of beta chain features in type 1 diabetes. Expressed TCRB transcripts were sequenced after all isolated RNA was converted to cDNA. Only in-frame clones appear in the TCRdb table, and some are missing; sequencing was by immunoSEQ multiplex PCR. The data hold roughly 610,000 clones, with roughly a sixth observed a single time. There are 12 residues in the CDR3. Germline lookup yields CDR1 SQVTM and CDR2 ANQGSEA. With 1 base removed from V and 4 bases from J, the gap between germline ends came to 8 bases. Sequencing input: naive CD4+ T cells from blood. The rearrangement uses TRBV29-1 and TRBJ2-7; weak D call: TRBD2 (6 bases). The TCR originated in a man younger than 35 in good health. The chain's CDR3 is CSVEGLGYEQYF. The CDR3 nucleotides are TGCAGCGTTGAAGGACTAGGGTACGAGCAGTACTTC.